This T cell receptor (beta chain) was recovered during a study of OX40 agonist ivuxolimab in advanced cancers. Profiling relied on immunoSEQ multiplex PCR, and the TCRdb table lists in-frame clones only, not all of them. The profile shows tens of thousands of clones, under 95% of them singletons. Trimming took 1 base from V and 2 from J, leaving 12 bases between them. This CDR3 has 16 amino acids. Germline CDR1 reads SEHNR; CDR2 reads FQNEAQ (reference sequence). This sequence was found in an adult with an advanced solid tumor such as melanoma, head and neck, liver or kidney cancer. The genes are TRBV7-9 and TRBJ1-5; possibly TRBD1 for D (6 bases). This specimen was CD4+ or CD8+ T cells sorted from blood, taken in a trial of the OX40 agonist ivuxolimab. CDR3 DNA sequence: TGTGCCAGCAGCTTAGTTGGGACAAACGGCAATCAGCCCCAGCATTTT. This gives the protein CASSLVGTNGNQPQHF. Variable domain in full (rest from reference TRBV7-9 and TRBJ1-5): DTGVSQNPRHKITKRGQNVTFRCDPISEHNRLYWYRQTLGQGPEFLTYFQNEAQLEKSRLLSDRFSAERPKGSFSTLEIQRTEQGDSAMYLCASSLVGTNGNQPQHFGDGTRLSIL.